This TCR beta chain came from a study of a mutant IDH1 vaccine in newly diagnosed glioma. The overall study: Previous care, which was radiotherapy, temozolomide, or both, most often involved both.

The table came from immunoSEQ multiplex PCR; TCRdb's copy has only in-frame clones and leaves some out. The sample includes about 38,000 clones, roughly 78% of them seen just once. Time point here: baseline, week 1 (first vaccination visit). Treatment of the sample: pre-vaccination baseline after standard-of-care therapy. This CDR3 is built from 15 residues. Germline V CDR1 and CDR2: MGHDK, SYGVNS. V lost 0 bases, J lost 8 bases, and 13 bases lay in between. This clone was seen a handful of times. The sample consisted of PBMCs, taken from a glioma patient treated with radiotherapy, temozolomide or both. V and J are TRBV25-1 and TRBJ1-4, with a weak D call TRBD1 (5 bases). This TCR was sampled from a man aged 35 to 55 with glioma. Some clones in this sample may be carry-over from other donors' samples. The CDR3, as DNA: TGTGCCAGCAGTGAATACAACCCTTGGGACGAAAAACTGTTTTTT. Translation: CASSEYNPWDEKLFF.